This T cell receptor beta chain was documented in a study of blood T cells in healthy people across ages. The study's findings and limits: A greater number of naive CD4+ cells and higher diversity distinguished long-lived donors from aged donors.

Per the germline V gene, CDR1 is SGHRS and CDR2 is YFSETQ. This CDR3 region has 16 residues. V lost 4 bases to trimming and J lost 12 bases; unmatched junction nucleotides: 17. On this clonotype: Its antigen is still unknown. A much larger clone lies one base from this, so it may be a read error.

A J-beta primer mix and a sample-barcoded 5' primer were used in a second PCR of roughly 6 to 11 cycles. TCRdb used MiXCR to reprocess the 5' RACE reads, holding one entry per CDR3 protein. The sample holds approximately 820,000 distinct CDR3 sequences, around two fifths seen once. This TCR came from a man in his sixties in good health. Material for sequencing was blood. V usage is TRBV5-1 and J usage is TRBJ2-1; TRBD1 agrees at 9 bases. The CDR3 region has the DNA TGCGCCAGCAGCATCGCCACCGGGACAGGGAGGGATGGGCAGTTCTTC. This gives the protein CASSIATGTGRDGQFF.